This TCR beta chain was sequenced in a study of shared clonotypes between healthy human individuals. Adult donors, all healthy and HIV-negative, had no recent acute infections or vaccinations. Unsorted samples, those not sorted, used approximately 88 million PBMCs for genomic DNA. An even split of each subset's genomic DNA across several immunoSEQ plates was performed. Measured with immunoSEQ multiplex PCR; TCRdb has only the in-frame clones, and not every one. The sample gives about 92,000 clones, approximately 51% of which show up once; approximately 16% is in the top ten. Germline CDR1 and CDR2: SGHTA and FQGNSA. The CDR3 runs to 12 residues. V was trimmed by 0 bases and J by 2 bases, leaving 2 bases between them.

The V gene is TRBV7-2, the J gene TRBJ2-7; D not resolved. The clonotype was recovered from a woman in her thirties or forties in good health. Some clones in this sample may be carry-over from other donors' samples. Sequencing was done on a sample of PBMCs. This CDR3 is CASSLATYEQYF. In DNA form, the CDR3 reads TGTGCCAGCAGCTTAGCCACCTACGAGCAGTACTTC.